This T cell receptor beta chain comes out of a study of PD-1 blockade in classical Hodgkin lymphoma. Findings and limits, study-wide: Newly diagnosed patients had diversity similar to the baseline diversity of complete responders. Reported baseline diversity: healthy donors highest, relapsed/refractory patients lowest.

Remarks on this clone: The antigen is not known.

Per germline, CDR1 SGHRS and CDR2 YFSETQ. The CDR3 spans 14 residues. The V gene lost 1 base and the J gene lost 9 bases, with 11 bases spanning the gap. The protocol was immunoSEQ multiplex PCR, while the TCRdb copy is restricted to in-frame clones and leaves out a portion. The sample lists about 15,000 clones, 75% to 90% occurring once. The patients all showed relapse after autologous stem cell transplantation, while their brentuximab vedotin exposure varied. The sample consisted of peripheral blood mononuclear cells (PBMCs), taken before the second cycle of nivolumab. This receptor was taken from a human donor with classical Hodgkin lymphoma. The rearrangement joins TRBV5-1 to TRBJ1-6; D remains ambiguous. In DNA, the CDR3 is TGCGCCAGCAGCTTGCAGCGCTCCGGTTCACCCCTCCACTTT. Translation: CASSLQRSGSPLHF.